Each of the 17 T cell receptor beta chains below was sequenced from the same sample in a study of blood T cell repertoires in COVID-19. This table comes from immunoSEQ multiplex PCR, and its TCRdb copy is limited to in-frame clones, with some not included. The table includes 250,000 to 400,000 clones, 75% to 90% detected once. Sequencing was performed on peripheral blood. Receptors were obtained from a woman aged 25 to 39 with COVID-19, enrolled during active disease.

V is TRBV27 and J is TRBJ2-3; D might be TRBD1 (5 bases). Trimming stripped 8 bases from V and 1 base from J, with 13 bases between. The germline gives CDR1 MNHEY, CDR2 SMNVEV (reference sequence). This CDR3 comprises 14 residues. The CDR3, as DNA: TGTGCCAGCCGACAGCTATCCCGCACAGATACGCAGTATTTT. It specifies CASRQLSRTDTQYF.

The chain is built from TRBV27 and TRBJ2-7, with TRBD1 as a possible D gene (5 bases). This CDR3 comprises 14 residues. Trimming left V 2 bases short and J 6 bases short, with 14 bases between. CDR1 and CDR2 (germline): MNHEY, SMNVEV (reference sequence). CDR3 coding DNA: TGTGCCAGCAGTTTACTAGGGGCGATCTCCGAGCAGTACTTC. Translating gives CASSLLGAISEQYF.

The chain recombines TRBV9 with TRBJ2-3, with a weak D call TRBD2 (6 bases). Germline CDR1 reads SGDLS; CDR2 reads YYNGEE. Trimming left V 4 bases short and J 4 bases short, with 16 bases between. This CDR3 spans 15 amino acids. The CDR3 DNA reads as TGTGCCAGCAGCACCACGGGGTGGGGGGCAGATACGCAGTATTTT. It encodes CASSTTGWGADTQYF.

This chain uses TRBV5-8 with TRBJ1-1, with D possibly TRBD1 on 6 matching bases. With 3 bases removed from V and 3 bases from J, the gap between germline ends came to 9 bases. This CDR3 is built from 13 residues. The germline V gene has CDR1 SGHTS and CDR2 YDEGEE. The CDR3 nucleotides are TGTGCCAGCAGCTGGGGGCTGGACACTGAAGCTTTCTTT. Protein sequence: CASSWGLDTEAFF.

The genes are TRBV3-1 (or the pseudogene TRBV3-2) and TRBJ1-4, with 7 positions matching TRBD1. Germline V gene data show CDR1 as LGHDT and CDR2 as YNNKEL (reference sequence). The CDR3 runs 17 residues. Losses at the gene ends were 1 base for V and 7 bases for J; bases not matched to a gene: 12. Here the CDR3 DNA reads TGTGCCAGCAGCCAAGGGACAGGTACCTCGGGGAGTGAAAAACTGTTTTTT. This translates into CASSQGTGTSGSEKLFF.

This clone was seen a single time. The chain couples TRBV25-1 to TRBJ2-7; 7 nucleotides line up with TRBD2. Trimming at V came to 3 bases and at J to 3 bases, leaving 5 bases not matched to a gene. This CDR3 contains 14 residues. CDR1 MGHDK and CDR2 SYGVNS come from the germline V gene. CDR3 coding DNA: TGTGCCAGCAGTGACCGACTAGCCGGCTACGAGCAGTACTTC. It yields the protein CASSDRLAGYEQYF.

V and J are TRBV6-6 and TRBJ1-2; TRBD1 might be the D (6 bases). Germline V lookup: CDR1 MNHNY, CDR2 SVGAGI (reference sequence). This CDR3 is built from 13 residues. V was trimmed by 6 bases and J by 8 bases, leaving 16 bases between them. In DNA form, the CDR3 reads TGTGCCAGCAGGCCCGGGGGGGCGGGCGGCTACACCTTC. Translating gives CASRPGGAGGYTF.

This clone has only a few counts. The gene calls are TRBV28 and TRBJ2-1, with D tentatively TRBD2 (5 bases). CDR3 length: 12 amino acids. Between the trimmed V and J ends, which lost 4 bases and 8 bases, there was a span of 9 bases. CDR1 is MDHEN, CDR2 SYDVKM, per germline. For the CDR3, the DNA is TGTGCCAGCAGTTATGATAGCGATGAGCAGTTCTTC. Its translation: CASSYDSDEQFF.

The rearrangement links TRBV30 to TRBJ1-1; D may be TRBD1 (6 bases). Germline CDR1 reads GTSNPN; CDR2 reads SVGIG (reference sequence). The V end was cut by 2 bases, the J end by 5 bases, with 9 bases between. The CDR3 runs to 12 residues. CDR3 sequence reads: CAWSRGWTEAFF. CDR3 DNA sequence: TGTGCCTGGAGTAGGGGGTGGACTGAAGCTTTCTTT.

The CDR3 here is CASNAGAKAEAFF. The CDR3 DNA reads as TGTGCCAGCAACGCGGGAGCGAAGGCTGAAGCTTTCTTT. V and J are TRBV2 and TRBJ1-1; D unclear. This CDR3 contains 13 residues. The V gene's germline CDR1 is SNHLY and CDR2 FYNNEI. V lost 7 bases and J 6 bases, leaving 15 bases between the germline ends.

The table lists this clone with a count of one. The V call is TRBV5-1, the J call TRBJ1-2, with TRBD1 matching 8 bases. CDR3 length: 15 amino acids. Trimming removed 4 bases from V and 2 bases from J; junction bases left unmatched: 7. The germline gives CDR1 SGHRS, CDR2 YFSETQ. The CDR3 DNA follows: TGCGCCAGCAGCGCCCTCCGACAGGGGAACTATGGCTACACCTTC. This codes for CASSALRQGNYGYTF. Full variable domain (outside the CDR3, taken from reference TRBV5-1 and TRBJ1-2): KAGVTQTPRYLIKTRGQQVTLSCSPISGHRSVSWYQQTPGQGLQFLFEYFSETQRNKGNFPGRFSGRQFSNSRSEMNVSTLELGDSALYLCASSALRQGNYGYTFGSGTRLTVV.

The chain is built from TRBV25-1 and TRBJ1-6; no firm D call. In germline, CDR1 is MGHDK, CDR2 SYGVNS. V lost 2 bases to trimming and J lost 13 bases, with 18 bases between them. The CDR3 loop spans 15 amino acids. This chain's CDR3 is CASSEHGRDSAPLHF. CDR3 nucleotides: TGTGCCAGCAGTGAACATGGGAGGGATTCAGCTCCCCTCCACTTT. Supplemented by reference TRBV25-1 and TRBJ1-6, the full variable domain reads EADIYQTPRYLVIGTGKKITLECSQTMGHDKMYWYQQDPGMELHLIHYSYGVNSTEKGDLSSESTVSRIRTEHFPLTLESARPSHTSQYLCASSEHGRDSAPLHFGNGTRLTVT.

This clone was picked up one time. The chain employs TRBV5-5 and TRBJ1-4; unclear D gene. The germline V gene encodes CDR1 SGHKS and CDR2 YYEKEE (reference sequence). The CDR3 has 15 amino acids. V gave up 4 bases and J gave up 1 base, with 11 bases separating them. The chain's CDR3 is CASSPRTLTNEKLFF. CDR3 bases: TGTGCCAGCAGCCCCCGGACTTTAACTAATGAAAAACTGTTTTTT.

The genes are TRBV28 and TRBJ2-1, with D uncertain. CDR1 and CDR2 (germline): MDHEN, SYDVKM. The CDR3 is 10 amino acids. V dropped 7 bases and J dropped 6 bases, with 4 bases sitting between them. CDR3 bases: TGTGCCAGCATGAGCAATGAGCAGTTCTTC. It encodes CASMSNEQFF.

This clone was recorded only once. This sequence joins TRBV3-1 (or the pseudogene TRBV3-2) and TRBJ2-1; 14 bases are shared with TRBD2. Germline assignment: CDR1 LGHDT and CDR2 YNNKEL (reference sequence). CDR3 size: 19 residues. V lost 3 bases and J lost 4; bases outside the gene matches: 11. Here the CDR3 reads CASSQSKPTSGRDYNEQFF. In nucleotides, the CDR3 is TGTGCCAGCAGCCAGTCTAAACCGACTAGCGGGAGGGATTACAATGAGCAGTTCTTC.

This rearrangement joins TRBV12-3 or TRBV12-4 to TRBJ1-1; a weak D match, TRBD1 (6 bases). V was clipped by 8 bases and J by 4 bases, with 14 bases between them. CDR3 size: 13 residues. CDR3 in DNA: TGTGCCAGCCTCCTCGGCAGGGGCACTGAAGCTTTCTTT. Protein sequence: CASLLGRGTEAFF.

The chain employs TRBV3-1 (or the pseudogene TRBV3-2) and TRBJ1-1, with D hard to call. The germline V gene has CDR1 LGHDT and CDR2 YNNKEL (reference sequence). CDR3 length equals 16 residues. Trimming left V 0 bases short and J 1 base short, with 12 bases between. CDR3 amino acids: CASSQDRGVTNTEAFF. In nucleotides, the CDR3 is TGTGCCAGCAGCCAAGATCGCGGGGTGACGAACACTGAAGCTTTCTTT.